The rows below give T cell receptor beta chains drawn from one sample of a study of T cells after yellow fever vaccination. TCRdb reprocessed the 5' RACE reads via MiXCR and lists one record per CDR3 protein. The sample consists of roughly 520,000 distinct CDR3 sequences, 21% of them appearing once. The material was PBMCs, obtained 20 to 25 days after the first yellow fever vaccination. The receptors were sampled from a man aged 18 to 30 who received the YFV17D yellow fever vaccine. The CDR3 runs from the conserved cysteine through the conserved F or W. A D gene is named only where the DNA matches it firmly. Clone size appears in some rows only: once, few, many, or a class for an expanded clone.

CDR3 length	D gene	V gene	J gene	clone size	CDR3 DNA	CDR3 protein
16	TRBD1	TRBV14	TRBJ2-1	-	TGTGCCAGCAGCCCAAACAGGGGGTTATCCTACAATGAGCAGTTCTTC	CASSPNRGLSYNEQFF
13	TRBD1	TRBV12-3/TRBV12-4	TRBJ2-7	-	TGTGCCATTGCGACAGGGGGCTGGAGCGAGCAGTACTTC	CAIATGGWSEQYF
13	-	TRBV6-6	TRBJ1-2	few	TGTGCCAGCAGGCCTACAGCTCCGGGAGGCTACACCTTC	CASRPTAPGGYTF
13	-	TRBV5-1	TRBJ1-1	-	TGCGCCAGCGGGTTAAGGGGGAGGAGTGAAGCTTTCTTT	CASGLRGRSEAFF
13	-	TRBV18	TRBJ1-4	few	TGTGCCAGCTCACAGGGGTTTGGTGAAAAACTGTTTTTT	CASSQGFGEKLFF
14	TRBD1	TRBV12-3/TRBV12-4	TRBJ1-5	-	TGTGCCAGCAGTTGGGGGGACAGGTTTCAGCCCCAGCATTTT	CASSWGDRFQPQHF
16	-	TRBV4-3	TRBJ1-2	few	TGCGCCAGCAGCCAAGAGTCAGGCAGGACAATCTATGGCTACACCTTC	CASSQESGRTIYGYTF
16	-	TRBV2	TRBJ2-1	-	TGTGCCAGCGCGTCTAGGGGCCGGGGCAACTACAATGAGCAGTTCTTC	CASASRGRGNYNEQFF
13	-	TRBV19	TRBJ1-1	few	TGTGCCAGTAGTATCCGGGAGCTCACTGAAGCTTTCTTT	CASSIRELTEAFF
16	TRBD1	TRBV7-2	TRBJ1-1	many	TGTGCCAGCAGCTTAGCGTCGGCAGGGGGGTTCACTGAAGCTTTCTTT	CASSLASAGGFTEAFF
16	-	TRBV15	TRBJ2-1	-	TGTGCCACCAGCAGGGGCCGGACGGGCTCATACAATGAGCAGTTCTTC	CATSRGRTGSYNEQFF
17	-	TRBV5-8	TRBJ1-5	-	TGTGCCAGCAGCTTGGCAGGGAGCTATTATAGCAATCAGCCCCAGCATTTT	CASSLAGSYYSNQPQHF
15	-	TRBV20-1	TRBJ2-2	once	TGCAGTGCTAGAGATCGCGTGACAAACACCGGGGAGCTGTTTTTT	CSARDRVTNTGELFF
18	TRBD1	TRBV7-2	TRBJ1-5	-	TGTGCCAGCAGCTTAGCGGTTAGGGACAGATATAGCAATCAGCCCCAGCATTTT	CASSLAVRDRYSNQPQHF
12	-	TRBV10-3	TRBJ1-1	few	TGTGCCACCGGATTCGGGGACACTGAAGCTTTCTTT	CATGFGDTEAFF
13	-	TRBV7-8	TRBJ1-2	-	TGTGCCAGCAGCTTAAACGGGAACTATGGCTACACCTTC	CASSLNGNYGYTF
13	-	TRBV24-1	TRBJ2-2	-	TGTGCCACCAGTGATTTCGGCACCGGGGAGCTGTTTTTT	CATSDFGTGELFF
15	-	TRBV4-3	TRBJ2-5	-	TGCGCCAGCAGCTTTGGAACACGGATACAAGAGACCCAGTACTTC	CASSFGTRIQETQYF
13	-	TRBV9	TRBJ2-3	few	TGTGCCAGCAGCTCGTCCGGGGTGAATACGCAGTATTTT	CASSSSGVNTQYF
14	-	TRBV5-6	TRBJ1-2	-	TGTGCCAGCAGACCGACAGGAGCTAACTATGGCTACACCTTC	CASRPTGANYGYTF
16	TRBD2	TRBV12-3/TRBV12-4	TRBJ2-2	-	TGTGCCAGCAGTCCCCGATTGGGCGGGGGAACCGGGGAGCTGTTTTTT	CASSPRLGGGTGELFF
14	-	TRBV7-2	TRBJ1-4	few	TGTGCCAGCAGCTTAGGAGCCAGGGGTGAAAAACTGTTTTTT	CASSLGARGEKLFF
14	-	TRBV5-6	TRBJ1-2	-	TGTGCCAGCAGCTTACCGACAGGACGTGACGGCTACACCTTC	CASSLPTGRDGYTF
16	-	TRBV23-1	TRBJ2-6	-	TGCGCCAGCAGTAGGCGAGGGAGCTCTGGGGCCAACGTCCTGACTTTC	CASSRRGSSGANVLTF
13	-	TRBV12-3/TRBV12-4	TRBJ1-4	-	TGTGCCAGCAGCCGGGGCCTAGGGGAAAAACTGTTTTTT	CASSRGLGEKLFF
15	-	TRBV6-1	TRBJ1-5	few	TGTGCCAGCAGTCCCAGGATATATAGCAATCAGCCCCAGCATTTT	CASSPRIYSNQPQHF
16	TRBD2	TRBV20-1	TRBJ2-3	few	TGCAGTGCTAGAGAGGCTAGCGGGCCGCGCACAGATACGCAGTATTTT	CSAREASGPRTDTQYF
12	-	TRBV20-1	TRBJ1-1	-	TGCAGTGGTAGAGAGGGGAACACTGAAGCTTTCTTT	CSGREGNTEAFF
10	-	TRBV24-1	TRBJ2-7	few	TGTGCCACCAGTGGAACCGAGCAGTACTTC	CATSGTEQYF
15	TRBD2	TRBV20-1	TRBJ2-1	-	TGCAGTGCTACCCCGGGGCTAGCGGGGGTCAATGAGCAGTTCTTC	CSATPGLAGVNEQFF
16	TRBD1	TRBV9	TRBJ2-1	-	TGTGCCAGCAGCGACCCGGACAGGGGGCTCGACAATGAGCAGTTCTTC	CASSDPDRGLDNEQFF
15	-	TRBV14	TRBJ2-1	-	TGTGCCAGCAGCCTCGGGCCCCGGGCCAGGAATGAGCAGTTCTTC	CASSLGPRARNEQFF
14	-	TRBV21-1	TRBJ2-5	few	TGTGCCAGCAGCAAACGGGGCCCAGGGGGAACCCAGTACTTC	CASSKRGPGGTQYF
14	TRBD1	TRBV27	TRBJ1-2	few	TGTGCCAGCAGTCACTATCGACAGGGGGAGGGCTACACCTTC	CASSHYRQGEGYTF
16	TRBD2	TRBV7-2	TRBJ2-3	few	TGTGCCAGCAGCTTACGTAGCGGGGGGGCAGTAGATACGCAGTATTTT	CASSLRSGGAVDTQYF
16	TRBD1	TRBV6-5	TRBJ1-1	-	TGTGCCAGCAGTTTCGACAGGGGTTGGGTGAACACTGAAGCTTTCTTT	CASSFDRGWVNTEAFF
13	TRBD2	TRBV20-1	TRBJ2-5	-	TGCAGTGCTCCGGGACCGCGGGAGGAGACCCAGTACTTC	CSAPGPREETQYF